The rows below give T cell receptor beta chains drawn from one sample of a study of CD8+ T cells in alopecia areata. TCRdb keeps only in-frame clones here, not all; method: immunoSEQ multiplex PCR. This table has some 190,000 clones, around 60% appearing once. The input for sequencing was CD4+ T cells sorted from blood, taken at week 4, from a patient treated with tofacitinib. Source of these receptors: a human donor with alopecia areata. The conserved cysteine and the conserved F or W are not part of the CDR3 here.

j_call,v_call,cdr3_aa
TRBJ2-5,TRBV4-1,ASSQEMSSGGPRETQY
TRBJ2-1,TRBV10-1,ASTPGGSYNEQF
TRBJ2-2,TRBV7-2,ASSFGLAGGELF
TRBJ2-7,TRBV2,ASRWGTGSYEQY
TRBJ2-7,TRBV6-5,ASSYSHQGGYEQY
TRBJ1-2,TRBV23-1,ASSSGEGGGYT
TRBJ2-7,TRBV7-9,ASSDRGYAYEQY
TRBJ1-2,TRBV10-3,AISVQGADGYT
TRBJ1-2,TRBV29-1,SADGSGANYGYT
TRBJ2-2,TRBV28,ASRTSGYTGELF
TRBJ1-5,TRBV7-9,ASSLALGQPQH
TRBJ2-7,TRBV29-1,SVSTTLNRGSEQY
TRBJ2-1,TRBV5-1,ASSFGREMAYNEQF
TRBJ1-2,TRBV29-1,SVGTGASFFGYT
TRBJ1-5,TRBV29-1,SVELGGGSNQPQH
TRBJ2-6,TRBV5-1,ASSVNSGANVLT
TRBJ2-5,TRBV29-1,SVEDLGQTKGTQY
TRBJ2-1,TRBV5-1,ASRSGTDNEQF